The 11 T cell receptor beta chains given below trace back to one sample, sequenced in a study of regulatory T cells in long-lasting Graves disease. CDR3-region Arm-PCR and iRepertoire HTBI primers produced the TCR beta libraries. One entry per CDR3 protein, called by TCRdb with MiXCR from the multiplex PCR reads. The table lists roughly 470,000 distinct CDR3 sequences, around 20% of them singletons. Time point reported: persistent/refractory GD, antithyroid drugs over 5 years with positive TRAb. PBMC RNA served as the TCR library source. The sequencing used peripheral blood mononuclear cells (PBMCs), collected when the disease was refractory, from a patient treated with antithyroid drugs. These receptors were collected from a female donor with Graves disease.

This clonotype turned up a few times. CDR3 protein: CASSLGNRGGEEQYF. The CDR3 DNA sequence: TGTGCCAGCAGCTTAGGGAACAGGGGGGGGGAGGAGCAGTACTTC. The chain combines TRBV13 with TRBJ2-7; perhaps TRBD1 as D (8 bases). CDR1 is PRHDT, CDR2 FYEKMQ, per germline (reference sequence). This CDR3 is 15 amino acids long. Trimming removed 0 bases from V and 7 bases from J, with 16 bases in between.

This clonotype was seen at least ten times. The J gene is TRBJ2-5, the V gene TRBV13; TRBD2 is a possible D gene (6 bases). The CDR3 totals 14 residues. Trimming took off 4 bases at V and 1 base at J, with 10 bases between the two ends. Germline values: CDR1 PRHDT, CDR2 FYEKMQ (reference sequence). The CDR3 sequence is CASSSRTIQETQYF. The CDR3 nucleotides are TGTGCCAGCAGCTCGCGGACTATCCAAGAGACCCAGTACTTC.

This clonotype was found a few times. The V call is TRBV27, the J call TRBJ1-3; TRBD1 matches at 7 bases. Germline loops: CDR1 MNHEY, CDR2 SMNVEV (reference sequence). V trimming: 6 bases; J trimming: 4 bases; junction bases outside the gene matches: 12. The CDR3 runs 16 residues. The CDR3 DNA follows: TGTGCCAGCAGACCCCAAACAGGGGACTCCGGAAACACCATATATTTT. The encoded protein is CASRPQTGDSGNTIYF.

This clonotype was seen many times. V and J are TRBV7-9 and TRBJ2-7, with D unclear. V lost 5 bases and J lost 1, with 21 bases in between. Germline V gene lookup returns CDR1 SEHNR and CDR2 FQNEAQ (reference sequence). This CDR3 contains 17 residues. The CDR3 sequence: CASSPRWSRLPSYEQYF. CDR3 bases: TGTGCCAGCAGCCCACGATGGAGTCGGTTACCTTCCTACGAGCAGTACTTC.

This clonotype was detected ten times or more. This chain joins TRBV29-1 and TRBJ2-2; no clear D gene. This CDR3 is 13 amino acids long. Per the germline V gene, CDR1 is SQVTM and CDR2 is ANQGSEA. V was cut by 7 bases and J by 4 bases, with 13 bases left in between. The DNA of the CDR3 is TGCAGCGCTATCCCTCAAAGCACCGGGGAGCTGTTTTTT. Its translation: CSAIPQSTGELFF.

The chain carries TRBV19 and TRBJ1-1; possible D gene TRBD1, 6 bases. Looked up from germline, CDR1 is LNHDA and CDR2 is SQIVND (reference sequence). The V gene lost 9 bases and the J gene lost 7 bases, with 18 bases spanning the gap. The CDR3 is 13 amino acids. CDR3 in amino acids: CASETRDTYEAFF. The CDR3 DNA sequence: TGTGCCAGCGAAACCCGGGACACATATGAAGCTTTCTTT.

The CDR3 region has the DNA TGTGCCAGCAGTCAAACCCAGACAGGGGCGGGTGGCTACACCTTC. Amino acids: CASSQTQTGAGGYTF. The V gene is TRBV6-1, the J gene TRBJ1-2, with 8 positions matching TRBD1. The CDR3 sequence is 15 residues long. V trimming: 5 bases; J trimming: 7 bases; junction bases outside the gene matches: 12. Germline assignment: CDR1 MNHNS and CDR2 SASEGT.

This chain uses TRBV20-1 with TRBJ2-6; no clear D gene. V lost 1 base, J lost 2 bases, and 12 bases lay in between. CDR1 DFQATT and CDR2 SNEGSKA come from the germline V gene (reference sequence). CDR3 length equals 16 residues. The CDR3 reads CSARVTLRAGANVLTF. CDR3 DNA sequence: TGCAGTGCTAGAGTTACCCTAAGAGCTGGGGCCAACGTCCTGACTTTC.

This clonotype was recorded at least ten times. The chain combines TRBV20-1 with TRBJ2-7; D is unresolved. Germline CDR1 DFQATT, CDR2 SNEGSKA (reference sequence). The CDR3 contains 11 residues. Trimming shortened V by 0 bases and J by 2 bases, and 2 bases separated the two germline ends. CDR3 sequence: CSARDTYEQYF. The CDR3 DNA reads TGCAGTGCTAGAGATACCTACGAGCAGTACTTC.

This clonotype was seen repeatedly, ten times or more. CDR3: CASSFGGSETQYF. The CDR3 DNA is TGTGCCAGCAGCTTTGGCGGGAGTGAGACCCAGTACTTC. The gene calls are TRBV11-3 and TRBJ2-5, with TRBD2 identical over 7 bases. Germline V gives CDR1 SGHNT, CDR2 YENEEA. Trimming removed 3 bases from V and 5 bases from J; junction bases left unmatched: 3. The CDR3 covers 13 residues.

V gene TRBV6-1 combines with J gene TRBJ2-2; either TRBD1 or TRBD2 may supply D (7 bases each). The germline CDR1 and CDR2 sequences are MNHNS and SASEGT. Between the trimmed V and J ends, which lost 10 bases and 7 bases, there was a span of 22 bases. The CDR3 spans 15 residues. The CDR3 reads CATSGGGPMVGELFF. For the CDR3, the DNA is TGTGCCACCTCAGGGGGAGGGCCTATGGTCGGGGAGCTGTTTTTT.